What follows are 32 T cell receptor beta chains derived from one specimen sequenced in a study of blood T cell repertoires in COVID-19 (TCRdb year 2020). Receptor libraries were prepared by the immunoSEQ multiplex PCR assay. TCRdb mirrors the immuneACCESS table, restricted to in-frame sequences. Some clones are absent from its copies; in checked studies, under half trace to an unresolved V gene, and the reason for the others is unknown. The sample contains around 220,000 clones, approximately 79% of them found a single time. The ten most abundant clones make up roughly 4% of the sample. The sequenced material came from peripheral blood. The receptors were sampled from a woman aged 40 to 50 with active or convalescent COVID-19.

Only a few counts were recorded for this clone. The chain joins TRBV30 to TRBJ2-3; TRBD1 might be the D (5 bases). Trimming shortened V by 3 bases and J by 1 base, and 8 bases separated the two germline ends. Germline V lookup: CDR1 GTSNPN, CDR2 SVGIG (reference sequence). This CDR3 is 13 amino acids long. The CDR3 reads CAWSPRGTDTQYF. The CDR3 coding sequence is TGTGCCTGGAGCCCCAGGGGCACAGATACGCAGTATTTT.

This clone has a handful of counts. This chain joins TRBV10-1 and TRBJ2-3, with a tentative D call TRBD2 (6 bases). Trimming cost V 3 bases and J 5 bases, with 12 bases left between them. CDR1 WNHNN and CDR2 SYGVQD come from the germline V gene (reference sequence). The CDR3 spans 14 residues. The DNA of the CDR3 is TGCGCCAGCAGTGAACTAGCCCGGATAGATACGCAGTATTTT. It translates to CASSELARIDTQYF.

This clone was found once. The chain joins TRBV4-1 to TRBJ2-7; a possible D gene is TRBD2 (5 bases). CDR1 and CDR2 (germline): MGHRA, YSYEKL. The length of the CDR3 is 13 residues. V was shortened by 4 bases and J by 11 bases, with 18 bases between the two germline ends. The CDR3 here is CASSPSSRTSEYF. The DNA of the CDR3 is TGCGCCAGCAGCCCCTCTAGCAGGACGTCTGAGTACTTC.

The CDR3 protein is CASSLTYGTVAYEQYV. The CDR3 DNA reads TGTGCCAGCAGTTTAACGTACGGGACAGTAGCCTACGAGCAGTACGTC. This chain connects TRBV27 to TRBJ2-7; 7 positions match TRBD1. Germline V gene lookup returns CDR1 MNHEY and CDR2 SMNVEV (reference sequence). This CDR3 has 16 amino acids. The J segment lost 2 bases and the V segment lost 2 bases, leaving 9 bases of the junction unmatched.

This clone was counted once. At one boundary the junction diverges from the germline segment, which might be a read error. The rearrangement uses TRBV9 and TRBJ1-2, with TRBD1 as a possible D gene (5 bases). In germline, CDR1 is SGDLS, CDR2 YYNGEE. The CDR3 is 14 residues long. Here the CDR3 DNA reads TGTGCCAGCAGCGTGGGGGAGGGGCGCTATGACTACACCTTC. Protein: CASSVGEGRYDYTF.

J is TRBJ1-5 and V is TRBV5-5, with 11 bases fitting TRBD1. Looked up from germline, CDR1 is SGHKS and CDR2 is YYEKEE (reference sequence). Unmatched junction bases numbered 12, after V lost 4 bases and J lost 6 bases. The CDR3 sequence is 17 residues long. CDR3 sequence: CASSLGFGQGAIQPQHF. CDR3 DNA sequence: TGTGCCAGCAGCCTAGGATTCGGACAGGGGGCGATTCAGCCCCAGCATTTT.

The chain combines TRBV5-1 with TRBJ2-2, with 10 bases matching TRBD1. The germline V gene has CDR1 SGHRS and CDR2 YFSETQ. V lost 4 bases to trimming and J lost 4 bases; unmatched junction nucleotides: 16. The CDR3 contains 19 residues. In DNA form, the CDR3 reads TGCGCCAGCAGCGCCTCCGGGACAGGGGCCCTTTGGGGCACCGGGGAGCTGTTTTTT. This sequence encodes CASSASGTGALWGTGELFF.

This chain links TRBV6-5 with TRBJ2-1; 7 nucleotides line up with TRBD1. The CDR3 spans 13 residues. In germline, CDR1 is MNHEY, CDR2 SVGAGI. V dropped 6 bases and J dropped 9; count of bases not matched to a gene: 8. The CDR3 here is CASRDTGDREQFF. Here the CDR3 DNA reads TGTGCCAGCAGAGATACAGGGGACCGTGAGCAGTTCTTC.

The chain uses TRBV3-1 (or the pseudogene TRBV3-2) and TRBJ2-4; D is uncertain. Germline values: CDR1 LGHDT, CDR2 YNNKEL (reference sequence). V shed 4 bases and J shed 9 bases, with 10 bases lying between them. This CDR3 has 12 residues. This CDR3 is CASSRRQGIQYF. CDR3 nucleotides: TGTGCCAGCAGCCGACGACAAGGCATTCAGTACTTC.

In this sample, this clone turned up once. The J gene is TRBJ1-1, the V gene TRBV5-1; 7 positions match TRBD1. The CDR3 spans 14 residues. Per germline, CDR1 SGHRS and CDR2 YFSETQ. Unmatched junction bases numbered 3, after V lost 4 bases and J lost 0 bases. The CDR3 coding sequence is TGCGCCAGCAGCGTGGGACAGATGAACACTGAAGCTTTCTTT. Its translation: CASSVGQMNTEAFF.

The chain uses TRBV10-3 and TRBJ2-7, with D maybe TRBD1 (6 bases). Per germline, CDR1 ENHRY and CDR2 SYGVKD. The CDR3 is 12 amino acids. V lost 3 bases to trimming and J lost 3 bases, with 6 bases between them. As DNA, the CDR3 is TGTGCCATCAGTGACAGGGGCTACGAGCAGTACGTC. It translates to CAISDRGYEQYV.

J is TRBJ2-3 and V is TRBV9, with D tentatively TRBD2 (6 bases). The CDR3 spans 14 residues. The germline gives CDR1 SGDLS, CDR2 YYNGEE. With 4 bases removed from V and 10 bases from J, the gap between germline ends came to 19 bases. Here the CDR3 reads CASSRDLGKGSQYF. The CDR3 DNA reads as TGTGCCAGCAGCCGGGACTTGGGTAAAGGATCGCAGTATTTT. Filled out from reference TRBV9 and TRBJ2-3, the complete variable domain reads DSGVTQTPKHLITATGQRVTLRCSPRSGDLSVYWYQQSLDQGLQFLIQYYNGEERAKGNILERFSAQQFPDLHSELNLSSLELGDSALYFCASSRDLGKGSQYFGPGTRLTVL.

The chain couples TRBV13 to TRBJ2-1, with 9 bases aligning to TRBD2. This CDR3 contains 16 residues. The ends lost 3 bases at V and 8 bases at J; junction bases unmatched: 11. The germline gives CDR1 PRHDT, CDR2 FYEKMQ (reference sequence). The CDR3 reads CASSFPQRGAGDEQFF. CDR3 in DNA: TGTGCCAGCAGCTTCCCCCAGCGGGGGGCGGGGGATGAGCAGTTCTTC.

The chain joins TRBV20-1 to TRBJ2-1; D not certain. Germline loops: CDR1 DFQATT, CDR2 SNEGSKA (reference sequence). This CDR3 is built from 11 residues. The V end lost 3 bases, the J end lost 7 bases, and 7 bases lay between the germline ends. The DNA of the CDR3 is TGCAGTGCTAGTCCCAAAAATGAGCAGTTCTTC. This gives the protein CSASPKNEQFF.

The chain couples TRBV3-1 (or the pseudogene TRBV3-2) to TRBJ1-2, with D perhaps TRBD1 (5 bases). The CDR3 covers 14 residues. Looked up from germline, CDR1 is LGHDT and CDR2 is YNNKEL (reference sequence). V was trimmed by 5 bases and J by 7 bases, leaving 17 bases between them. The CDR3 is CASSTRTPLLGYTF. In nucleotides, the CDR3 is TGTGCCAGCAGCACTCGGACACCACTTCTTGGCTACACCTTC.

Points on this clone: This may be a read error, as it is one base from a much larger clone. The chain joins TRBV15 to TRBJ1-2; 10 nucleotides align to TRBD1. Germline CDR1 reads LNHNV; CDR2 reads YYDKDF (reference sequence). The CDR3 has 15 amino acids. CDR3 loop: CATSPRTGGNYGYIF. In DNA, the CDR3 is TGTGCCACCAGCCCTCGGACAGGGGGGAACTATGGCTACATCTTC.

The sample holds one count of this clone. The V and J genes are TRBV11-2 and TRBJ2-2; 9 nucleotides line up with TRBD2. The CDR3 has 18 residues. The J segment lost 6 bases and the V segment lost 4 bases, leaving 15 bases of the junction unmatched. Germline lookup yields CDR1 SGHAT and CDR2 FQNNGV. CDR3 DNA sequence: TGTGCCAGCAGCTCCCCTGCGTTAGGCGGGGGGGCCCCCGGGGAGCTGTTTTTT. This gives the protein CASSSPALGGGAPGELFF.

The chain employs TRBV11-2 and TRBJ2-6, with D uncertain. Germline-derived CDR1 and CDR2 are SGHAT and FQNNGV. The V end lost 0 bases, the J end lost 2 bases, and 5 bases lay between the germline ends. The CDR3 spans 15 residues. The CDR3 region has the DNA TGTGCCAGCAGCTTAGACAGTGCTGGGGCCAACGTCCTGACTTTC. Encoded protein: CASSLDSAGANVLTF.

V is TRBV28 and J is TRBJ1-5; D not resolved. The CDR3 contains 15 residues. Germline V gene sequence: CDR1 MDHEN, CDR2 SYDVKM. Trimming pared 6 bases from V and 4 bases from J, leaving 16 bases between. The CDR3 coding sequence is TGTGCCAGCAGCCTTAGGGCAGGAGGAAATCAGCCCCAGCATTTT. It specifies CASSLRAGGNQPQHF.

This clone was seen a single time. The J gene is TRBJ2-3, the V gene TRBV19, with 7 bases aligning to TRBD1. The trim removed 10 bases at V and 6 bases at J, leaving 16 bases unmatched. CDR3 size: 15 residues. Germline-derived CDR1 and CDR2 are LNHDA and SQIVND (reference sequence). Here the CDR3 DNA reads TGTGCCACCTCCCCTATGAGACAGGGCGAGGATACGCAGTATTTT. Its translation: CATSPMRQGEDTQYF.

This chain joins TRBV2 and TRBJ2-3, with D perhaps TRBD2 (5 bases). With 3 bases removed from V and 2 bases from J, the gap between germline ends came to 15 bases. This CDR3 is 16 amino acids long. Germline CDR1 is SNHLY and CDR2 is FYNNEI. The CDR3, as DNA: TGTGCCAGCAGTGAGATGAGCGGTTCAACCACAGATACGCAGTATTTT. It yields the protein CASSEMSGSTTDTQYF.

This rearrangement joins TRBV7-3 to TRBJ2-1; D is ambiguous. The germline V and J ends were trimmed by 2 bases and 5 bases, with 13 bases remaining between them. The CDR3 runs 15 residues. CDR1 SGHTA and CDR2 FQGTGA come from the germline V gene. The CDR3 nucleotides read TGTGCCAGCAGCTTATACTGGTTATCGGACAATGAGCAGTTCTTC. Its translation: CASSLYWLSDNEQFF.

The chain combines TRBV10-3 with TRBJ1-4; D may be TRBD1 (6 bases). Trimming took 3 bases from V and 7 from J, leaving 18 bases between them. CDR1 is ENHRY and CDR2 is SYGVKD in the germline V gene. CDR3 length equals 16 residues. The CDR3 spells CAISDARTVKVEKLFF. The CDR3, as DNA: TGTGCCATCAGTGACGCCCGGACAGTTAAGGTTGAAAAACTGTTTTTT.

The chain recombines TRBV19 with TRBJ1-1; D not certain. CDR3 length: 13 amino acids. Deletions cut 3 bases from V and 2 bases from J, with 7 bases between. The germline V gene has CDR1 LNHDA and CDR2 SQIVND (reference sequence). CDR3 amino acids: CASSMAPNTEAFF. The CDR3 DNA follows: TGTGCCAGTAGTATGGCTCCAAACACTGAAGCTTTCTTT.

Only one count was recorded for this clone. The chain recombines TRBV7-9 with TRBJ1-4, with D tentatively TRBD1 (6 bases). This CDR3 is built from 14 residues. Per the germline V gene, CDR1 is SEHNR and CDR2 is FQNEAQ (reference sequence). With 6 bases removed from V and 7 bases from J, the gap between germline ends came to 15 bases. DNA of the CDR3: TGTGCCAGCAGTATGACAGGAGTCGGTGAAAAACTGTTTTTT. It translates to CASSMTGVGEKLFF. Supplemented by reference TRBV7-9 and TRBJ1-4, the full variable domain reads DTGVSQNPRHKITKRGQNVTFRCDPISEHNRLYWYRQTLGQGPEFLTYFQNEAQLEKSRLLSDRFSAERPKGSFSTLEIQRTEQGDSAMYLCASSMTGVGEKLFFGSGTQLSVL.

V usage is TRBV12-3 or TRBV12-4 and J usage is TRBJ1-2, with D uncertain. V lost 6 bases, J lost 5 bases, and 10 bases lay in between. This CDR3 is built from 12 residues. CDR3 sequence: CASSPSGYGYTF. The DNA of the CDR3 is TGTGCCAGCAGCCCCTCAGGATATGGCTACACCTTC.

V gene TRBV5-6 combines with J gene TRBJ1-2; D unresolved. In germline, CDR1 is SGHDT, CDR2 YYEEEE. The CDR3 covers 13 residues. Trimming took off 1 base at V and 8 bases at J, with 12 bases between the two ends. CDR3 nucleotides: TGTGCCAGCAGCTTGATATCAGGACTCGGCTACACCTTC. As protein: CASSLISGLGYTF.

The chain has TRBV5-5 and TRBJ2-7, with 7 positions matching TRBD1. Germline-derived CDR1 and CDR2 are SGHKS and YYEKEE (reference sequence). V was pared by 4 bases and J by 2 bases, with 6 bases of the junction left unmatched. The CDR3 consists of 14 residues. CDR3 nucleotide sequence: TGTGCCAGCAGCGAATACGGGACAGCCTACGAGCAGTACTTC. This codes for CASSEYGTAYEQYF.

The J gene is TRBJ1-2, the V gene TRBV27; tentative D call: TRBD1 (6 bases). Trimming shortened V by 4 bases and J by 8 bases, and 11 bases separated the two germline ends. This CDR3 is built from 12 residues. CDR1 MNHEY and CDR2 SMNVEV come from the germline V gene (reference sequence). The CDR3 region has the DNA TGTGCCAGCAGTTCCACAGGGTCCGGCTACACCTTC. Translated, it gives CASSSTGSGYTF.

This clone was counted a single time. The genes are TRBV7-8 and TRBJ2-7; D perhaps matches TRBD2 (5 bases). The CDR3 is 14 residues long. Per the germline V gene, CDR1 is SGHVS and CDR2 is FQNEAQ. V gave up 5 bases and J gave up 7 bases, with 18 bases separating them. Written as DNA, the CDR3 is TGTGCCAGCAGCGGAGGTGGTCACCCTAGGGAGCAGTACGTC. Amino acids: CASSGGGHPREQYV.

J is TRBJ1-2 and V is TRBV29-1, with D perhaps TRBD1 (5 bases). The CDR3 is 15 amino acids. The ends were cut back, 6 bases at V and 0 bases at J, with 17 bases in the middle. Germline V gene data show CDR1 as SQVTM and CDR2 as ANQGSEA. This chain's CDR3 is CSVSVGGSANYGYTF. CDR3 DNA: TGCAGCGTCTCTGTCGGGGGTTCAGCTAACTATGGCTACACCTTC.

The gene calls are TRBV28 and TRBJ1-5; 9 bases are shared with TRBD1. The CDR3 covers 17 residues. V lost 2 bases to trimming and J lost 1 base; unmatched junction nucleotides: 6. The germline gives CDR1 MDHEN, CDR2 SYDVKM. The CDR3 bases are TGTGCCAGCAGTTTACCCGGGACAGGGCCGAGCAATCAGCCCCAGCATTTT. This encodes CASSLPGTGPSNQPQHF.